Sequencing of this T cell receptor (beta chain) was carried out in a study of blood T cell repertoires in COVID-19. Across the whole study: Some COVID-19 samples were acute and others convalescent; all came from the United States, Italy and Spain.

Trimming removed 2 bases at V and 5 bases at J, with 12 bases between. CDR3 length: 15 residues. From germline, CDR1 is SNHLY and CDR2 FYNNEI. The authors' processing: Amplification from reference gene primers served as the basis for estimated nucleated cell counts. Data came from immunoSEQ multiplex PCR; TCRdb stores just in-frame clones and leaves some out. D and trimming come from the DNA, and the V and J calls and clone size come from that table. The table records under 200,000 clones, approximately 88% of them present only once. This clone showed up just a few times. The chain combines TRBV2 with TRBJ2-2, with D maybe TRBD2 (5 bases). The TCR sequence derives from a man younger than 35 with active or convalescent COVID-19. Sequencing used peripheral blood. As DNA, the CDR3 is TGTGCCAGCAGTGAATTGGGCACGGGGACCGGGGAGCTGTTTTTT. Encoded protein: CASSELGTGTGELFF.